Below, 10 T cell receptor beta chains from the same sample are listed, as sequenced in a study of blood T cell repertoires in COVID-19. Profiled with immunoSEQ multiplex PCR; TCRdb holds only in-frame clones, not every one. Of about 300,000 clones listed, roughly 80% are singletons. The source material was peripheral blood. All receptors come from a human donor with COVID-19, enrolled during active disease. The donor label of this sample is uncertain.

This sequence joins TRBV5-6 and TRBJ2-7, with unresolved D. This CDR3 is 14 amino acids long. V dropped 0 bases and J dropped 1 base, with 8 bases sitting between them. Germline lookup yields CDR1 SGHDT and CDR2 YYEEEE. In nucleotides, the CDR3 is TGTGCCAGCAGCTTGGATATAGAGTCCTACGAGCAGTACTTC. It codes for CASSLDIESYEQYF. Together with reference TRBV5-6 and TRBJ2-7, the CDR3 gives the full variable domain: DAGVTQSPTHLIKTRGQQVTLRCSPKSGHDTVSWYQQALGQGPQFIFQYYEEEERQRGNFPDRFSGHQFPNYSSELNVNALLLGDSALYLCASSLDIESYEQYFGPGTRLTVT.

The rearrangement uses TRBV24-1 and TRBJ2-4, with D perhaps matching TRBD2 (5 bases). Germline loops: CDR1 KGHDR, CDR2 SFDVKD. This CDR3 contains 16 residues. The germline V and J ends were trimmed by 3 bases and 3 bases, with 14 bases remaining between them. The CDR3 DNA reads TGTGCCACCAGTGATGGCGGGCAGTCGGGCAAAAACATTCAGTACTTC. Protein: CATSDGGQSGKNIQYF.

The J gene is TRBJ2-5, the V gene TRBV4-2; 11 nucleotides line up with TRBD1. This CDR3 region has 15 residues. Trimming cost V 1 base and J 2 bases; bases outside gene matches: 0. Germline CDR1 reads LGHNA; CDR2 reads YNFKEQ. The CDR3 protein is CASSQGDRGQETQYF. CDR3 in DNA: TGTGCCAGCAGCCAAGGGGACAGGGGGCAAGAGACCCAGTACTTC.

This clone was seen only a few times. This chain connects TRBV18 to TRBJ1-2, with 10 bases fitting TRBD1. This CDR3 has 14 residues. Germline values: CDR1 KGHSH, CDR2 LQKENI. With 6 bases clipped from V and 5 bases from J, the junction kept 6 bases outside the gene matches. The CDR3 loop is CASSRGTGEYGYTF. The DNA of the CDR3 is TGTGCCAGCTCCCGAGGGACAGGGGAGTATGGCTACACCTTC.

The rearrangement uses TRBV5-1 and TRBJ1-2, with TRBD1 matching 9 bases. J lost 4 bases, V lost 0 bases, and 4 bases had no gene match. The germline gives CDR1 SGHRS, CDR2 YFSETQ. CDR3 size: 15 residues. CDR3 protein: CASSLGTGASYGYTF. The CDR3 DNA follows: TGCGCCAGCAGCTTGGGGACAGGGGCGAGCTATGGCTACACCTTC.

CDR3 in amino acids: CASSIGGQGNWYNQPQHF. The CDR3 DNA is TGTGCCAGTAGTATAGGTGGACAGGGTAATTGGTACAATCAGCCCCAGCATTTT. The V and J genes are TRBV19 and TRBJ1-5; 8 bases are shared with TRBD1. The CDR3 runs to 18 residues. V lost 1 base and J lost 3; bases outside the gene matches: 11. The germline gives CDR1 LNHDA, CDR2 SQIVND (reference sequence).

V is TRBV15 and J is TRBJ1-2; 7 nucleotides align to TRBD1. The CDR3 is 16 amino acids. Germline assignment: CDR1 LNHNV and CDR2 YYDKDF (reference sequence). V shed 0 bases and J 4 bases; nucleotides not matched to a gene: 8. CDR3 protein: CATSRDGGQVLYGYTF. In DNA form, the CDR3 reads TGTGCCACCAGCAGAGATGGAGGACAGGTCCTCTATGGCTACACCTTC.

CDR3 bases: TGCGCCAGCAGCCCTGGGGGGGGGCCTTACGAGCAGTACTTC. Its translation is CASSPGGGPYEQYF. This chain joins TRBV5-1 and TRBJ2-7, with D possibly TRBD2 on 7 matching bases. Germline V gives CDR1 SGHRS, CDR2 YFSETQ. The CDR3 extends over 14 amino acids. V was pared by 4 bases and J by 4 bases, with 15 bases between.

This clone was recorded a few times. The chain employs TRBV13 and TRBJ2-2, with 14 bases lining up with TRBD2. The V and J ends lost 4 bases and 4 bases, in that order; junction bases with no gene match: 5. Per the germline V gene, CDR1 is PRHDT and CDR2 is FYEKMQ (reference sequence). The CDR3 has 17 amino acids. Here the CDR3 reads CASSSGTSGSGTGELFF. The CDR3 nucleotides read TGTGCCAGCAGCTCCGGGACTAGCGGGAGTGGCACCGGGGAGCTGTTTTTT.

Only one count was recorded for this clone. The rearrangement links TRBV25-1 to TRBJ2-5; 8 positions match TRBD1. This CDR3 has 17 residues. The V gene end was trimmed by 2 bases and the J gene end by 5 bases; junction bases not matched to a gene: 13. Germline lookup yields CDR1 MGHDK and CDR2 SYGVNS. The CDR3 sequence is CASSEGGGQGLRETQYF. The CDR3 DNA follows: TGTGCCAGCAGTGAAGGAGGAGGACAGGGACTTCGGGAGACCCAGTACTTC. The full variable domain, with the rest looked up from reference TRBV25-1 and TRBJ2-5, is EADIYQTPRYLVIGTGKKITLECSQTMGHDKMYWYQQDPGMELHLIHYSYGVNSTEKGDLSSESTVSRIRTEHFPLTLESARPSHTSQYLCASSEGGGQGLRETQYFGPGTRLLVL.